This T cell receptor (beta chain) was identified during a study of T cells in narcolepsy. Study in general: Donors had narcolepsy type 1 or type 2, or were healthy controls. General study results and limits: Blood of same and different patients, but not healthy controls, reportedly held recurring autoreactive clonotypes. HCRT-specific and TRIB2-specific autoreactive clonotypes appeared among same-patient CSF and blood CD4+ clonotypes.

This clone was detected once. Its matching antigen is unknown. TCRdb's copy holds only in-frame clones and misses some; the assay was immunoSEQ multiplex PCR. The data show 30,000 to 40,000 clones, with about four fifths seen just once and 2.3% held by the top ten. CDR1 and CDR2 (germline): SGHAT, FQNNGV. CDR3 length: 15 residues. The V segment lost 3 bases and the J segment 2 bases; nucleotides outside the gene matches: 3. The receptor was derived from a human donor in good health. The specimen sequenced was memory (CD45RA-) CD4+ T cells from blood. The genes are TRBV11-2 and TRBJ2-3; TRBD2 matches 9 bases. The chain's CDR3 is CASSFTSGPTDTQYF. CDR3 sequence (DNA): TGTGCCAGCAGCTTCACTAGCGGGCCCACAGATACGCAGTATTTT.